These 20 T cell receptor beta chains share one sample of origin, sequenced in a study of blood T cells in healthy people across ages. Through a sample-barcoded 5' primer and a J-beta primer mix, a second PCR was run for about 6 to 11 cycles. Each CDR3 protein is one row after TCRdb ran MiXCR on the 5' RACE reads. The sample holds roughly 700,000 distinct CDR3 sequences, about 52% seen once. Sequencing was carried out using blood. The receptors originated from a woman aged 55-75 years in good health.

This clonotype has just a few counts. The rearrangement joins TRBV3-1 to TRBJ2-4, with 8 bases aligning to TRBD2. Germline loops: CDR1 LGHDT, CDR2 YNNKEL (reference sequence). V lost 0 bases and J lost 14; bases outside the gene matches: 6. CDR3 size: 13 residues. The CDR3 DNA reads TGTGCCAGCAGCCAAGATAAAGCGGGAGTGGAGTACTTC. This gives the protein CASSQDKAGVEYF.

The CDR3 reads CASTLGAGVIEQYF. CDR3 nucleotides: TGTGCCAGCACTTTGGGGGCGGGAGTAATCGAGCAGTACTTC. The J gene is TRBJ2-7, the V gene TRBV7-8, with TRBD2 as a possible D gene (7 bases). The germline CDR1 and CDR2 sequences are SGHVS and FQNEAQ. This CDR3 contains 14 residues. The V end lost 7 bases, the J end lost 6 bases, and 19 bases lay between the germline ends.

This chain connects TRBV4-1 to TRBJ2-7; D possibly matches TRBD1 or TRBD2 (5 bases each). V was pared by 3 bases and J by 1 base, with 16 bases between. CDR1 is MGHRA, CDR2 YSYEKL, per germline. The CDR3 contains 16 residues. The CDR3 region is CASSQTREPRSYEQYF. In nucleotides, the CDR3 is TGCGCCAGCAGCCAGACCAGGGAGCCGAGGTCCTACGAGCAGTACTTC.

CDR3: CASSPRGLDTDTQYF. The CDR3 DNA sequence: TGCGCCAGCAGCCCCAGGGGGCTGGACACAGATACGCAGTATTTT. The rearrangement links TRBV4-3 to TRBJ2-3; 8 bases are a match to TRBD1. The CDR3 length is 15 residues. Trimming removed 4 bases from V and 2 bases from J; junction bases left unmatched: 5. The germline V gene has CDR1 LGHNA and CDR2 YSLEER.

The chain couples TRBV28 to TRBJ2-7, with D perhaps TRBD1 (5 bases). Germline lookup yields CDR1 MDHEN and CDR2 SYDVKM. Trimming stripped 2 bases from V and 0 bases from J, with 14 bases between. CDR3 length equals 16 residues. The CDR3 nucleotides are TGTGCCAGCAGTTTACCCCCTACAGGAAACTCCTACGAGCAGTACTTC. This codes for CASSLPPTGNSYEQYF.

This clonotype was counted many times. The chain joins TRBV20-1 to TRBJ1-2; 9 bases align to TRBD1. This CDR3 is 12 amino acids long. The germline gives CDR1 DFQATT, CDR2 SNEGSKA (reference sequence). The junction had 3 bases not matched to a gene; V was cut back by 6 bases and J by 4 bases. The CDR3 loop reads CSARDRAYGYTF. The DNA of the CDR3 is TGCAGTGCCCGGGACAGGGCCTATGGCTACACCTTC.

The chain has TRBV21-1 and TRBJ1-1. TRBV21-1 counts as a pseudogene. The CDR3 runs 16 residues. CDR3 sequence reads: CASSALEGGGATEAFF. Here the CDR3 DNA reads TGTGCCAGCAGCGCTTTGGAGGGCGGGGGGGCCACTGAAGCTTTCTTT.

The chain couples TRBV2 to TRBJ2-5; possibly TRBD1 or TRBD2 for D (6 bases each). The last part of the DNA fits TRBJ2-7 better; the J call may be wrong. Germline V gene lookup returns CDR1 SNHLY and CDR2 FYNNEI. The CDR3 is made up of 14 amino acids. This CDR3 is CASSLDLRGGEQYF. In nucleotides, the CDR3 is TGTGCCAGCAGCTTGGATCTCAGGGGAGGCGAGCAGTACTTC.

This clonotype was counted ten times or more. The rearrangement uses TRBV12-3 or TRBV12-4 and TRBJ2-5; TRBD2 matches at 12 bases. This CDR3 is 14 amino acids long. J was trimmed by 4 bases and V by 5 bases; bases with no gene match: 2. CDR3 amino acids: CASSMGLAGETQYF. In DNA, the CDR3 is TGTGCCAGCAGTATGGGACTAGCGGGAGAGACCCAGTACTTC.

This rearrangement joins TRBV25-1 to TRBJ2-7, with 14 bases aligning to TRBD2. The CDR3 runs to 17 residues. V lost 1 base to trimming and J lost 7 bases; unmatched junction nucleotides: 9. Germline lookup yields CDR1 MGHDK and CDR2 SYGVNS. CDR3 in DNA: TGTGCCAGCAGTGAATTGGGAAGGACTAGCGGGGGGCTGGAGCAGTACTTC. Translation gives CASSELGRTSGGLEQYF.

The chain joins TRBV18 to TRBJ2-5; D gene uncertain. With 8 bases removed from V and 0 bases from J, the gap between germline ends came to 10 bases. The CDR3 contains 13 residues. From germline, CDR1 is KGHSH and CDR2 LQKENI. CDR3 loop: CASQLSYQETQYF. The CDR3 bases are TGTGCCAGCCAACTATCGTACCAAGAGACCCAGTACTTC.

The V call is TRBV15, the J call TRBJ2-6, with TRBD1 matching 7 bases. Per germline, CDR1 LNHNV and CDR2 YYDKDF (reference sequence). The CDR3 contains 17 residues. The V segment lost 0 bases and the J segment 0 bases; nucleotides outside the gene matches: 2. The CDR3 DNA reads as TGTGCCACCAGCAGAGATAGGGGGCCCTCTGGGGCCAACGTCCTGACTTTC. It encodes CATSRDRGPSGANVLTF. Full variable domain (rest looked up from reference TRBV15 and TRBJ2-6): DAMVIQNPRYQVTQFGKPVTLSCSQTLNHNVMYWYQQKSSQAPKLLFHYYDKDFNNEADTPDNFQSRRPNTSFCFLDIRSPGLGDTAMYLCATSRDRGPSGANVLTFGAGSRLTVL.

Turning to this clonotype: Its ends do not fully match the called genes, so a read error is possible. The gene calls are TRBV5-1 and TRBJ2-5; no clear D. The CDR3 is 15 residues long. Germline CDR1 is SGHRS and CDR2 is YFSETQ. The CDR3 loop is CANSPLEPRQETQYF. Written as DNA, the CDR3 is TGCGCCAACAGCCCGCTAGAACCCCGGCAAGAGACCCAGTACTTC.

The chain recombines TRBV5-1 with TRBJ2-1; TRBD1 aligns across 11 bases. Germline loops: CDR1 SGHRS, CDR2 YFSETQ. The V gene end was trimmed by 4 bases and the J gene end by 8 bases; junction bases not matched to a gene: 8. This CDR3 contains 15 residues. Here the CDR3 DNA reads TGCGCCAGCAGCATAGGGACAGGGGGGCCTCATGAGCAGTTCTTC. Amino acid sequence: CASSIGTGGPHEQFF.

The chain joins TRBV28 to TRBJ2-3; D not resolved. V shed 3 bases and J shed 2 bases, with 12 bases lying between them. Germline V gene sequence: CDR1 MDHEN, CDR2 SYDVKM. This CDR3 has 15 amino acids. CDR3 coding DNA: TGTGCCAGCAGTTTTCAGGAGTCCCTCACAGATACGCAGTATTTT. Translated: CASSFQESLTDTQYF.

This clonotype was detected a few times. V and J are TRBV20-1 and TRBJ2-7, with 7 nucleotides matching TRBD1. CDR3 length equals 13 residues. Germline CDR1 DFQATT, CDR2 SNEGSKA (reference sequence). The CDR3 DNA reads as TGCAGCCCAGAAAGGGGGCAGTCCTACGAGCAGTACTTC. Translation gives CSPERGQSYEQYF.

This rearrangement joins TRBV4-2 to TRBJ2-3; possibly TRBD1 for D (5 bases). The CDR3 length is 16 residues. Between the trimmed V and J ends, which lost 4 bases and 0 bases, there was a span of 14 bases. Germline V lookup: CDR1 LGHNA, CDR2 YNFKEQ. CDR3 protein: CASSRGDSPSTDTQYF. Written as DNA, the CDR3 is TGTGCCAGCAGCCGGGGCGACAGTCCTAGCACAGATACGCAGTATTTT.

The J gene is TRBJ2-1, the V gene TRBV4-3, with 7 bases matching TRBD2. The germline CDR1 and CDR2 sequences are LGHNA and YSLEER. CDR3 length equals 18 residues. J lost 4 bases, V lost 1 base, and 13 bases had no gene match. The CDR3 nucleotides read TGCGCCAGCAGCCAAGGGGCAGCGGCGGGAGAAGTGTACAATGAGCAGTTCTTC. Translation: CASSQGAAAGEVYNEQFF.

The chain's CDR3 is CATSDSLAAHEQFF. The DNA for the CDR3 is TGTGCCACCAGTGATAGTCTAGCCGCCCATGAGCAGTTCTTC. This chain joins TRBV24-1 and TRBJ2-1, with D possibly being TRBD2 (5 bases). The CDR3 covers 14 residues. Germline V gives CDR1 KGHDR, CDR2 SFDVKD. V was trimmed by 3 bases and J by 8 bases, leaving 13 bases between them.

The chain joins TRBV5-6 to TRBJ2-2; 7 bases map to TRBD1. The CDR3 loop spans 17 amino acids. V shed 4 bases and J 5 bases; nucleotides not matched to a gene: 14. The V gene's germline CDR1 is SGHDT and CDR2 YYEEEE. CDR3 sequence (DNA): TGTGCCAGCAGCGCAGATACAGGGGCTCGGAGGACCGGGGAGCTGTTTTTT. It is translated as CASSADTGARRTGELFF.